Sequencing of this T cell receptor (beta chain) was carried out in a study of cytomegalovirus exposure and HLA in healthy donors (dated by TCRdb to the late 2010s). At the level of the whole study: According to a later analysis, one platform produced both the approximately 110 validation repertoires and the 620 or so repertoires of the first cohort. To predict cytomegalovirus infection status, the study combined high-throughput TCR immunosequencing, statistical association of individual TCRs with disease status, and machine learning. The study was designed to test whether signatures of past pathogen exposure could be identified by cataloging public T cell receptors. Besides the first cohort of under 700 subjects, a separate validation cohort made up of roughly 120 different subjects was used.

The donors were included in the validation cohort of roughly 130 subjects, a group kept apart from the roughly 680-subject first cohort. Broad study findings and their caveats: The study gave a list of 150 to 200 TCR beta chains associated with cytomegalovirus. Most TCR sequences were seen in very few donors, while some public TCRs were found in many individuals. A later analysis lacked HLA typing for the validation cohort, so it scored co-occurrence in that cohort across all 130 or so repertoires. In both the original and validation cohorts, the classifier was reported to diagnose cytomegalovirus status with high specificity and sensitivity. In a later analysis, TCRs clustered in the first cohort were found to also tend to co-occur in the 110 or so validation repertoires, with about 93% of cluster scores above 0. It was suggested by the authors that the approach could potentially be generalized to other disease states and immunological phenotypes. A few of the identified cytomegalovirus-associated TCR beta chains were confirmed in vitro to be specific for cytomegalovirus antigens.

The library was obtained by the immunoSEQ multiplex PCR assay. The source study handled its data this way. A statistical classification framework was built for diagnosing cytomegalovirus status from the catalog of TCR beta chain sequences. Held by TCRdb, this immuneACCESS table contains in-frame sequences only and omits some clones. Under half of the omission traces to an unresolved V gene where checked; the cause of the rest is unknown. From that table come the V and J calls and clone size; the DNA was used to work out D and trimming. The sample profile shows approximately 120,000 clones; about 96% of them were found once. The ten largest clones capture 1.5% to 2% of the sample. As concerns this clone: What antigen it recognizes has not been identified. Per-base qualities were not stored, and no clone one base away is much larger.

Sequenced: PBMCs. The receptor was isolated from a man younger than 35 in good health and CMV-seronegative.

The base sequence is TGTGCCAGCAGCCAAGACGAGGGGGTAGCTGGCTACACCTTC. Its translation is CASSQDEGVAGYTF. This chain joins TRBV4-2 to TRBJ1-2; TRBD1 is a weak D gene call, 6 bases matching. From cysteine to phenylalanine, the CDR3 is 14 amino acids long. The retained sequence is limited to the CDR3, 42 bases, with the frame set at the first base. V is clipped by 0 bases and J by 7 bases, and the sequence between their germline boundaries is 12 bases long. CDR1 is given as LGHNA and CDR2 as YNFKEQ, both from the germline V gene.